These T cell receptor beta chains were read from a single sample in a study of type 1 regulatory T cells. One entry per CDR3 protein results from TCRdb running MiXCR on the reads. This table holds about 68,000 distinct CDR3 sequences, about three fifths found once. The antigens for these receptors are not known. Sequenced: cultured T cells, either the whole culture or a sorted T cell fraction (not recorded which). These receptor sequences come from a human donor in good health. Each CDR3 is given with its conserved first and last residue. D genes are given only for firm matches. A row's size may be missing; if present it is once, few, many or a size class.

>TRBD2|NA|TRBV24-1|TRBJ2-3
TGTGCCACCAGTGCAAGCACCGGGACTAGCGGATCTAGCACAGATACGCAGTATTTT
CATSASTGTSGSSTDTQYF
>NA|NA|TRBV27|TRBJ2-2
TGTGCCAGCGGTCGTAACAACGGGGAGCTGTTTTTT
CASGRNNGELFF
>NA|NA|TRBV6-6|TRBJ1-1
TGTGCCAGCAGTTTAAACGACGGAGTTGAAGCTTTCTTT
CASSLNDGVEAFF
>NA|NA|TRBV30|TRBJ1-1
TGTGCCTGGAGTAATTTTCGGAACACTGAAGCTTTCTTT
CAWSNFRNTEAFF
>TRBD2|few|TRBV20-1|TRBJ2-1
TGCAGTGCTAGATGGACTAGTGGTTCCGATGAGCAGTTCTTC
CSARWTSGSDEQFF
>NA|NA|TRBV7-2|TRBJ1-1
TGTGCCAGCAGCTTAGAGAATATCATCGCTGAAGCTTTCTTT
CASSLENIIAEAFF
>TRBD1|NA|TRBV2|TRBJ1-2
TGTGCCAGCAGCTTGGACAGGGGGCATGGCTACACCTTC
CASSLDRGHGYTF
>NA|NA|TRBV12-3/TRBV12-4|TRBJ2-1
TGTGCCAGCAGTTTAGCTGGGACCGAGCAGTTCTTC
CASSLAGTEQFF
>NA|NA|TRBV7-2|TRBJ2-7
TGTGCCAGCAGCTTACGGCCCGGGACTTTGAGTTACGAGCAGTACTTC
CASSLRPGTLSYEQYF
>NA|once|TRBV6-5|TRBJ1-2
TGTGCCAGCAGTTTGACCGGGACTGGCTACACCTTC
CASSLTGTGYTF
>NA|NA|TRBV20-1|TRBJ2-6
TGCAGTGCTAGAGCGGGGTCTGGGGCCAACGTCCTGACTTTC
CSARAGSGANVLTF
>TRBD1|once|TRBV12-3/TRBV12-4|TRBJ1-3
TGTGCCAGCAGTCCTTCGACAGGGCTAGGAGGAAACACCATATATTTT
CASSPSTGLGGNTIYF
>NA|few|TRBV12-3/TRBV12-4|TRBJ2-3
TGTGCCAGCAGTTGGGGAAGAGCAGGGTGGGATACGCAGTATTTT
CASSWGRAGWDTQYF
>NA|NA|TRBV10-3|TRBJ2-3
TGTGCCATCAAACGTCCAGGGGATACGCAGTATTTT
CAIKRPGDTQYF
>NA|once|TRBV15|TRBJ2-1
TGTGCCACCAGCAGAGACGTTCGGAGTGAGCAGTTCTTC
CATSRDVRSEQFF
>NA|NA|TRBV11-2|TRBJ1-2
TGTGCCAGCAGTTCAAACCGGGGGGGGGCGAGAGGCTACACCTTC
CASSSNRGGARGYTF
>TRBD1|few|TRBV5-1|TRBJ2-7
TGCGCCAGCAGCTTACAGGGGCCTGATTCCTACGAGCAGTACTTC
CASSLQGPDSYEQYF
>NA|NA|TRBV28|TRBJ1-4
TGTGCCAGCAGTTCCGGGACACGGGTTTCTCGGAAACTGTTTTTT
CASSSGTRVSRKLFF
>TRBD1|few|TRBV19|TRBJ1-2
TGTGCCAGTACGAGAGGACAGGGGTATGGCTACACCTTC
CASTRGQGYGYTF
>NA|NA|TRBV7-3|TRBJ2-2
TGTGCCAGCAGCCTAGGGGGGAGAGGGACCGGGGAGCTGTTTTTT
CASSLGGRGTGELFF
>TRBD2|NA|TRBV4-1|TRBJ2-7
TGCGCCAGCAGCCAAGGGCTAGCGGGAGACGAGCAGTACTTC
CASSQGLAGDEQYF
>TRBD2|NA|TRBV24-1|TRBJ2-1
TGTGCCACCAGTGTTCCGGGAGGGTCCTACAATGAGCAGTTCTTC
CATSVPGGSYNEQFF
>NA|NA|TRBV11-2|TRBJ2-5
TGTGCCAGCAGCTCAAAATCCGGGACAGAGACCCAGTACTTC
CASSSKSGTETQYF
>NA|NA|TRBV6-2/TRBV6-3|TRBJ2-2
TGTGCCAGTGGACAGAGGCTAAACACCGGGGAGCTGTTTTTT
CASGQRLNTGELFF
>NA|NA|TRBV7-2|TRBJ2-1
TGTGCCAGCAGCCGACTCGGACTATTCAATGAGCAGTTCTTC
CASSRLGLFNEQFF
>TRBD2|NA|TRBV5-1|TRBJ2-5
TGCGCCAGCAGCTTGAGGCTAGCGGGAGTTGGTCGGGAGACCCAGTACTTC
CASSLRLAGVGRETQYF
>NA|NA|TRBV19|TRBJ1-1
TGTGCCAGTAGTCAAGACAGAGCGAACACTGAAGCTTTCTTT
CASSQDRANTEAFF
>TRBD1|NA|TRBV6-2/TRBV6-3|TRBJ1-5
TGTGCCAGCAGACCACCGGACAGGGGCAATCAGCCCCAGCATTTT
CASRPPDRGNQPQHF
>NA|NA|TRBV10-2|TRBJ1-1
TGCACCAGCAGTGAGTCGGTTCTTCCGGAATTTGCTGGAATGAACACTGAAGCTTTCTTT
CTSSESVLPEFAGMNTEAFF
>NA|NA|TRBV3-1|TRBJ1-2
TGTGCCAGTAGCCAATATCGCGGCACTGGCTACACCTTC
CASSQYRGTGYTF
>NA|once|TRBV9|TRBJ2-1
TGTGCCAGCAGCGTAGGGCTAAACAATGAGCAGTTCTTC
CASSVGLNNEQFF
>NA|NA|TRBV7-9|TRBJ2-7
TGTGCCAGCAGCTCGGACCGGAATAACCACTACGAGCAGTACTTC
CASSSDRNNHYEQYF
>TRBD2|few|TRBV7-8|TRBJ2-7
TGTGCCAGCAGCTCCCTAGCGGGAGCCTACGAGCAGTACTTC
CASSSLAGAYEQYF
>TRBD1|NA|TRBV27|TRBJ2-7
TGTGCCAGCAGGGGACAGGGTCGCCGCTACGAGCAGTACTTC
CASRGQGRRYEQYF
>TRBD2|NA|TRBV2|TRBJ2-7
TGTGCCAGCAGCTTCCTCGGACTAGCCCGGAGTAACGAGCAGTACTTC
CASSFLGLARSNEQYF
>NA|few|TRBV27|TRBJ2-3
TGTGCCAGCAGAACGGGAGTGATTAGCACAGATACGCAGTATTTT
CASRTGVISTDTQYF
>TRBD2|NA|TRBV20-1|TRBJ2-3
TGCAGTGCTAGAGCCAATCATTCGGGACTAGCGGGAGCAGATTATACGCAGTATTTT
CSARANHSGLAGADYTQYF